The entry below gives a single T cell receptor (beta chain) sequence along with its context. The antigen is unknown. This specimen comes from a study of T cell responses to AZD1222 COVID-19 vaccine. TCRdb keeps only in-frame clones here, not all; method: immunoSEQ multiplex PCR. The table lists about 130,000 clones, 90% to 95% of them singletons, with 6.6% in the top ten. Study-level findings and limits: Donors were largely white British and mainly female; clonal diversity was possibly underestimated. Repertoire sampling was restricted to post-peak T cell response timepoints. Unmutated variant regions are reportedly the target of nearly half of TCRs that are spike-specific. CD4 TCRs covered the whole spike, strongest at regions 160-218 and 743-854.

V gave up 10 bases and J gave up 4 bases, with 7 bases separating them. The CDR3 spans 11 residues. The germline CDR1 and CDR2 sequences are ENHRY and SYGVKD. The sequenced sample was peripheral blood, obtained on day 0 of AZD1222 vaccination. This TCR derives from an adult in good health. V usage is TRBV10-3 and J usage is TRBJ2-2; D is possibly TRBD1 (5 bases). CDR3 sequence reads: CATRVTGELFF. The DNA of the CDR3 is TGTGCCACCAGGGTCACCGGGGAGCTGTTTTTT.